This entry features one T cell receptor (beta chain) sequence. No antigen is known for it. This sample is part of a study of T-cell reconstitution after alpha-beta-depleted transplantation in children. Points from the study as a whole: T-cell counts and diversity at one year following transplant were attributed mainly to newly produced T cells. Alpha-beta T cells present about two months after transplant were reported to originate from several hundred expanded graft clones. After transplant, high TCRbeta diversity at day 60 in some patients arose from surviving recipient T cells and thymic progenitors.

CDR3 size: 16 residues. The V gene lost 2 bases and the J gene lost 0 bases, with 13 bases spanning the gap. Germline-derived CDR1 and CDR2 are SQVTM and ANQGSEA. Researchers prepared the TCRbeta library using unique molecular identifiers, the study reports. A single record per CDR3 protein comes from TCRdb applying MiXCR to the PCR reads. This table has some 600,000 distinct CDR3 sequences, 13% appearing once. This clonotype originated in a male patient between 10 and 17 years old who had a stem cell transplant for acute myeloid leukemia, so the T cells may come from the graft donor. Here the sequenced sample was PBMCs, mostly from graft donor cells, taken 360 days after TCRalphabeta/CD19-depleted stem cell transplant. The chain employs TRBV29-1 and TRBJ2-2; D is perhaps TRBD1 (6 bases). The CDR3 region is CSVEQAGDANTGELFF. The DNA of the CDR3 is TGCAGCGTTGAACAGGCAGGGGACGCGAACACCGGGGAGCTGTTTTTT.